The TCR beta chain under discussion was sequenced for a study of shared clonotypes between healthy human individuals. The wider study: CD4 naive and CD4 memory each took three plates per donor, while CD8 naive took two and CD8 memory one. Study-level findings and limits: The study found lower generation probabilities in non-shared clonotypes than in those shared by all four donors. Naive CD4 clonotypes were shared across a handful of donors at approximately 5.3%.

On this clone: The target antigen is unknown.

The CDR3 has 11 amino acids. Trimming shortened V by 8 bases and J by 2 bases, and 9 bases separated the two germline ends. Per germline, CDR1 DFQATT and CDR2 SNEGSKA (reference sequence). Here immunoSEQ multiplex PCR was the method, and the copy in TCRdb shows in-frame clones only, minus some. The sample comprises roughly 1,000,000 clones, approximately 78% of which are singletons, and 0.5% to 0.65% rests with the top ten. The sequencing sample was made of memory CD4+ T cells from PBMCs. The sample's subset: CD45RA-negative fraction. The chain joins TRBV20-1 to TRBJ1-2; weak D call: TRBD1 (6 bases). The TCR comes from a young man in good health. Some clones in this sample may be carry-over from other donors' samples. The CDR3 DNA is TGCAGTTACAGGGACAACTATGGCTACACCTTC. It codes for CSYRDNYGYTF.